This T cell receptor (beta chain) was observed in a study of monozygotic twins with cystic fibrosis. Generated by immunoSEQ multiplex PCR, the TCRdb table keeps only in-frame clones and is missing some. The sample has 34,000 or so clones; more than 90% are singletons. V lost 2 bases to trimming and J lost 7 bases, with 18 bases between them. The CDR3 is 16 amino acids. Germline assignment: CDR1 MNHNS and CDR2 SASEGT. This receptor was obtained from a girl aged 2 to 10 with cystic fibrosis. Material: blood. V usage is TRBV6-1 and J usage is TRBJ1-5; D is uncertain. CDR3 loop: CASSEIFTLSSQPQHF. CDR3 DNA: TGTGCCAGCAGTGAAATTTTTACCCTTTCATCCCAGCCCCAGCATTTT.